This T cell receptor beta chain was documented in a study of T cell responses to AZD1222 COVID-19 vaccine. Sequencing was performed with immunoSEQ multiplex PCR; in TCRdb, only in-frame clones are kept and a portion is missing. Counted here are more than 70,000 clones, about 91% occurring once; the ten biggest clones make up under 35%. General study points: Donor demographics were predominantly white British with a female majority; clonal diversity may be underestimated.

About this clone itself: Its antigen remains unknown.

The CDR3 length is 19 residues. The V and J ends lost 3 bases and 4 bases, in that order; junction bases with no gene match: 11. Germline values: CDR1 SGHTS, CDR2 YDEGEE. This sequence was found in an adult who received the AZD1222 COVID-19 vaccine. Sequencing used peripheral blood, obtained 28 days after the second AZD1222 dose. The V and J genes are TRBV5-8 and TRBJ2-2; 14 nucleotides align to TRBD2. The CDR3, as DNA: TGTGCCAGCAGCTACCAATGGACTAGCGGGAGGTTACTCACCGGGGAGCTGTTTTTT. This translates into CASSYQWTSGRLLTGELFF.